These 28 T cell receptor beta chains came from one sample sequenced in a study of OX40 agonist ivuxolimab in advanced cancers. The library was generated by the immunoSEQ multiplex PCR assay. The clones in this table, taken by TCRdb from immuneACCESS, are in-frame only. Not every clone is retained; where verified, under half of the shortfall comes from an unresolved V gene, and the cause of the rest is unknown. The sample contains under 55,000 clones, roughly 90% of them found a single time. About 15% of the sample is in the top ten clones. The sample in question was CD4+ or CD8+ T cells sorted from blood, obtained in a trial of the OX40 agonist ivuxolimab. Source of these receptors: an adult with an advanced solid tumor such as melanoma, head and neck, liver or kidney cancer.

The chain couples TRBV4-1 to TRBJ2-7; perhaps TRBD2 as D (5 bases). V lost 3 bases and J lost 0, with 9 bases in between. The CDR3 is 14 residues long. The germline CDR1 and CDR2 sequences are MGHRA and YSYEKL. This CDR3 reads CASSHPGLSYEQYF. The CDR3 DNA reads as TGCGCCAGCAGCCATCCCGGACTCTCCTACGAGCAGTACTTC.

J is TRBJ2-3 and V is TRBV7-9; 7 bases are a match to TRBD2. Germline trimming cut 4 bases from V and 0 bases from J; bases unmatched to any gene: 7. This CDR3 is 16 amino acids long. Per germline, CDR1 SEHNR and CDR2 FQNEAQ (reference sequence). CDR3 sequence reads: CASSSIRLASTDTQYF. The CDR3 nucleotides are TGTGCCAGCAGCTCAATTAGACTAGCAAGCACAGATACGCAGTATTTT.

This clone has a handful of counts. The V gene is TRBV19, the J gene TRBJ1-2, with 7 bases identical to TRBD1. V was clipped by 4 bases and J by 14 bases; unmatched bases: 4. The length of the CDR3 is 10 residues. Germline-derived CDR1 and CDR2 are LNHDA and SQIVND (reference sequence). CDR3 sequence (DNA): TGTGCCAGTAGTAGGGACAGCCCAACCTTC. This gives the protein CASSRDSPTF.

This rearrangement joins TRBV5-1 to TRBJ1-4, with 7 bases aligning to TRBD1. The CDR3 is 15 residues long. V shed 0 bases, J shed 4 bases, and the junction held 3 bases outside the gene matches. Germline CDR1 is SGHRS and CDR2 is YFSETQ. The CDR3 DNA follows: TGCGCCAGCAGCTTGGGGTCAGGGGGTAATGAAAAACTGTTTTTT. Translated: CASSLGSGGNEKLFF.

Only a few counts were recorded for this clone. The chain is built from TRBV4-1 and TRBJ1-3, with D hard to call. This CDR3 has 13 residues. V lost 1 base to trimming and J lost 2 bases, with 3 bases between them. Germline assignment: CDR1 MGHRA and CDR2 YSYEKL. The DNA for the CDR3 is TGCGCCAGCAGCCAAGCCGCTGGAAACACCATATATTTT. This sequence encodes CASSQAAGNTIYF.

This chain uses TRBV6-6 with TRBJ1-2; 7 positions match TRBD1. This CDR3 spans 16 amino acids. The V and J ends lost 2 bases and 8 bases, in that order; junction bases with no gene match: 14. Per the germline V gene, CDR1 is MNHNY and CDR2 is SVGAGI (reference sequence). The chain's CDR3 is CASSYLNEDRSGGYTF. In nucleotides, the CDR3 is TGTGCCAGCAGTTACCTAAACGAGGACAGGTCGGGAGGCTACACCTTC.

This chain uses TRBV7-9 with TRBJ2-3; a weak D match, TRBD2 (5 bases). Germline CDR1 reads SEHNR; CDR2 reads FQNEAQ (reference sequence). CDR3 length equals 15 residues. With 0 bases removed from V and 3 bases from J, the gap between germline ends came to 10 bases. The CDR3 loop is CASSLAGRETDTQYF. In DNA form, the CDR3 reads TGTGCCAGCAGCTTAGCGGGGAGAGAGACAGATACGCAGTATTTT. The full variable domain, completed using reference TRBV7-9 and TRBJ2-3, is DTGVSQNPRHKITKRGQNVTFRCDPISEHNRLYWYRQTLGQGPEFLTYFQNEAQLEKSRLLSDRFSAERPKGSFSTLEIQRTEQGDSAMYLCASSLAGRETDTQYFGPGTRLTVL.

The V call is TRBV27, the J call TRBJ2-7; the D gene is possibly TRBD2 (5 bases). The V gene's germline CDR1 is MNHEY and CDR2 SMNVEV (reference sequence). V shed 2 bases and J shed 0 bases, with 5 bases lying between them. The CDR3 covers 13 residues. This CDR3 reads CASSLEGSYEQYF. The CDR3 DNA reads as TGTGCCAGCAGTTTAGAGGGCTCCTACGAGCAGTACTTC.

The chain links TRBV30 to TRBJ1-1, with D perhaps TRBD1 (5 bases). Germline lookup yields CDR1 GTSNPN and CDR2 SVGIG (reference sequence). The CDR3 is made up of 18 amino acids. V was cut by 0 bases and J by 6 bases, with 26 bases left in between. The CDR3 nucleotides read TGTGCCTGGAGTGTTATGGGCATGGGGGAGACGGGTCACTCTGAAGCTTTCTTT. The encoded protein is CAWSVMGMGETGHSEAFF.

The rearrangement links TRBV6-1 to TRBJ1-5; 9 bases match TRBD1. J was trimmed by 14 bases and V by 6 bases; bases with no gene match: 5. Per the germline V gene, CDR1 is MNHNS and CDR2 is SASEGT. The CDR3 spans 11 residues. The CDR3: CASSRDREEHF. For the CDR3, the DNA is TGTGCCAGCAGCAGGGACAGGGAGGAGCATTTT.

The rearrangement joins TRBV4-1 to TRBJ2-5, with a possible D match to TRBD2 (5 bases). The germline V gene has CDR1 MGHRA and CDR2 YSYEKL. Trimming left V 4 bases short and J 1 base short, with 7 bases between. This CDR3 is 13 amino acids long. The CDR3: CASSPRGQETQYF. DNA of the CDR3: TGCGCCAGCAGCCCTCGGGGCCAAGAGACCCAGTACTTC.

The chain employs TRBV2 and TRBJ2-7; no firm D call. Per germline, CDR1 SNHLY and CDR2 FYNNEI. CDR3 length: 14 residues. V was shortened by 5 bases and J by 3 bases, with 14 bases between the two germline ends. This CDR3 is CASSIPTEDYEQYF. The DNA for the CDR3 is TGTGCCAGCAGTATACCGACGGAAGACTACGAGCAGTACTTC.

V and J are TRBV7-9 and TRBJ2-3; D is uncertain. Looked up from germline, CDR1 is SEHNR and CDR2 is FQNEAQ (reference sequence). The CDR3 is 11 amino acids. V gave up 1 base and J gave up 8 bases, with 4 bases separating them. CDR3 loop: CASSLEGTQYF. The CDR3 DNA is TGTGCCAGCAGCTTAGAGGGTACGCAGTATTTT. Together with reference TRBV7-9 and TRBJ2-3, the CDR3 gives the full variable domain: DTGVSQNPRHKITKRGQNVTFRCDPISEHNRLYWYRQTLGQGPEFLTYFQNEAQLEKSRLLSDRFSAERPKGSFSTLEIQRTEQGDSAMYLCASSLEGTQYFGPGTRLTVL.

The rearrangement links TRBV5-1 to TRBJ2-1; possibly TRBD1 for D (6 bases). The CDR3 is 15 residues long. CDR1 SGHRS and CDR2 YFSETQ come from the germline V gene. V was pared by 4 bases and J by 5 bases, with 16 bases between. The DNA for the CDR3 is TGCGCCAGCAGCATACTCCGGGACATAGACAATGAGCAGTTCTTC. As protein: CASSILRDIDNEQFF.

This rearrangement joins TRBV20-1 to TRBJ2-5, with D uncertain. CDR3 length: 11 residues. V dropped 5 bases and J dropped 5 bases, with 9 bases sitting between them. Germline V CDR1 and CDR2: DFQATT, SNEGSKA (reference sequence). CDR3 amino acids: CSALRLETQYF. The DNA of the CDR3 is TGCAGTGCTCTTCGACTTGAGACCCAGTACTTC.

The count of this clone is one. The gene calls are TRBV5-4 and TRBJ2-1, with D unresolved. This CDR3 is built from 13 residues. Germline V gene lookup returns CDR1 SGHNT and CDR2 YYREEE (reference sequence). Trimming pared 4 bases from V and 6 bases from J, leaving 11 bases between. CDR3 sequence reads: CASSPGVPNEQFF. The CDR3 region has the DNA TGTGCCAGCAGCCCCGGCGTACCCAATGAGCAGTTCTTC. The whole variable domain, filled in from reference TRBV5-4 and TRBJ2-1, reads ETGVTQSPTHLIKTRGQQVTLRCSSQSGHNTVSWYQQALGQGPQFIFQYYREEENGRGNFPPRFSGLQFPNYSSELNVNALELDDSALYLCASSPGVPNEQFFGPGTRLTVL.

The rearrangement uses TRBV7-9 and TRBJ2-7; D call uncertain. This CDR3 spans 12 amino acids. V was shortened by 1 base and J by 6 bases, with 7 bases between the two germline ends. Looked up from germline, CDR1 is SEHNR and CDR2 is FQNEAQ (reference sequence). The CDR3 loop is CASSLGRREQYF. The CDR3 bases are TGTGCCAGCAGCTTAGGCAGGCGCGAGCAGTACTTC.

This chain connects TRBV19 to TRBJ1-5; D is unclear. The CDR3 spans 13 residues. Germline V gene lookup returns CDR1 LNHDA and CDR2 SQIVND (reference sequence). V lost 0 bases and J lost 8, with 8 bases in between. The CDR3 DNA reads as TGTGCCAGTAGTATAGATCGGGGAGAGCCCCAGCATTTT. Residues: CASSIDRGEPQHF.

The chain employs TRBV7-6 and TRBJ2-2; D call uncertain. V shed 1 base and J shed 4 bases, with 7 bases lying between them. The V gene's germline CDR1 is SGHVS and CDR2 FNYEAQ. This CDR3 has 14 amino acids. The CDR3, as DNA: TGTGCCAGCAGCTTAGTGGGTTCCACCGGGGAGCTGTTTTTT. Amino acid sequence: CASSLVGSTGELFF.

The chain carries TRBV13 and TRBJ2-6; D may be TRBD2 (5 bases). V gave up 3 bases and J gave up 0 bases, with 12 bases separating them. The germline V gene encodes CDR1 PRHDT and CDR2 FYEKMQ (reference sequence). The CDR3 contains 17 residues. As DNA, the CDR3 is TGTGCCAGCAGCTTTGGAGGTAGTCCCTCTGGGGCCAACGTCCTGACTTTC. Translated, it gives CASSFGGSPSGANVLTF.

CDR3 in amino acids: CRGTGGTEAFF. The CDR3 DNA is TGCAGGGGGACAGGGGGCACTGAAGCTTTCTTT. This chain connects TRBV20-1 to TRBJ1-1, with TRBD1 identical over 11 bases. Germline V gives CDR1 DFQATT, CDR2 SNEGSKA (reference sequence). The length of the CDR3 is 11 residues.

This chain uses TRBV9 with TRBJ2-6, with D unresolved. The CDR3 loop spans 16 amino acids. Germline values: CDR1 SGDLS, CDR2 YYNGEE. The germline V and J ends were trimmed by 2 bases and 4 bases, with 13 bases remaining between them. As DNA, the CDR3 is TGTGCCAGCAGCGTCCCCCAGGCTGGCGGGGCCAACGTCCTGACTTTC. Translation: CASSVPQAGGANVLTF.

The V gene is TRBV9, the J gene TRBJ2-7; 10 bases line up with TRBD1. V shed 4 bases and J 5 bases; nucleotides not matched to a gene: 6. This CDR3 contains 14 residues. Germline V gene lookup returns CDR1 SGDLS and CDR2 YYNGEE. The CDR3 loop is CASSPRDRGDEQYF. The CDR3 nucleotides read TGTGCCAGCAGCCCCCGGGACAGGGGAGACGAGCAGTACTTC. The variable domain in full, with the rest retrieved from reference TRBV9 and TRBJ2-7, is DSGVTQTPKHLITATGQRVTLRCSPRSGDLSVYWYQQSLDQGLQFLIQYYNGEERAKGNILERFSAQQFPDLHSELNLSSLELGDSALYFCASSPRDRGDEQYFGPGTRLTVT.

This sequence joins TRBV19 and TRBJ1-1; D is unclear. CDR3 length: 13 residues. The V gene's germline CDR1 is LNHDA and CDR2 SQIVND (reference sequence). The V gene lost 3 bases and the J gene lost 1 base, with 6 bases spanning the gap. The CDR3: CASSINSNTEAFF. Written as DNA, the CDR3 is TGTGCCAGTAGTATTAATTCGAACACTGAAGCTTTCTTT.

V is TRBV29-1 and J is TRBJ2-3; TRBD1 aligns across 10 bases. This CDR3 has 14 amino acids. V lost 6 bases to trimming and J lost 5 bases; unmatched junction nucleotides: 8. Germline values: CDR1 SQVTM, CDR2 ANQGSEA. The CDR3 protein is CSVTGTGVRDTQYF. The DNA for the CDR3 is TGCAGCGTGACAGGGACAGGGGTGAGAGATACGCAGTATTTT.

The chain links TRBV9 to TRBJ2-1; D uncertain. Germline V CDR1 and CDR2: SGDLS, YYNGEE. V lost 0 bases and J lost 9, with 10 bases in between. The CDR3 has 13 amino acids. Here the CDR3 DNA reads TGTGCCAGCAGCGTAGCAGCGAAGGGTGAGCAGTTCTTC. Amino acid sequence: CASSVAAKGEQFF. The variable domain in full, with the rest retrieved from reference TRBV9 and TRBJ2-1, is DSGVTQTPKHLITATGQRVTLRCSPRSGDLSVYWYQQSLDQGLQFLIQYYNGEERAKGNILERFSAQQFPDLHSELNLSSLELGDSALYFCASSVAAKGEQFFGPGTRLTVL.

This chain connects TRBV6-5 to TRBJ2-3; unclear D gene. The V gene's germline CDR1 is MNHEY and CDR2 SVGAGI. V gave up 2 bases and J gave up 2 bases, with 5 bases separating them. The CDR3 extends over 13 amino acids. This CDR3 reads CASSYGNTDTQYF. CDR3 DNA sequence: TGTGCCAGCAGTTACGGGAACACAGATACGCAGTATTTT.

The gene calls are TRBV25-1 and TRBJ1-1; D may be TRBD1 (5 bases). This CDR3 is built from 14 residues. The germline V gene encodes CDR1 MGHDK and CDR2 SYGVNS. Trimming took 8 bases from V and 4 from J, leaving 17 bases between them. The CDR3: CASRSGGFSTEAFF. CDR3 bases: TGTGCCAGCCGAAGCGGGGGGTTCAGCACTGAAGCTTTCTTT.